The T cell receptor beta chain described here comes from a study of beta chain features in type 1 diabetes. The wider study: Regarding age, gender and cell yields, patients proved similar to healthy donors.

A word on this clone: What it recognizes is unknown.

cDNA synthesis used the whole RNA isolate, giving expressed TCRB sequences. Sequencing used immunoSEQ multiplex PCR; TCRdb keeps in-frame clones, though not all of them. The repertoire holds a few hundred thousand clones, with about 29% as singletons. General study results and limits: For patients, the naive, central memory and Treg TCRB repertoires appeared more alike than for healthy donors.

The authors sorted CD4+ naive, central memory, regulatory and stem cell-like memory cells via CD45RO/CCR7/CD25/CD127/CD95/CD27. The sequence came from a man younger than 30 in good health. The sample comprised naive CD4+ T cells from blood.

The CDR3 DNA reads as TGCGCCAGCAGCCAAGTTATTGAGTTGGTGGGCTACACCTTC. Translated: CASSQVIELVGYTF. The chain carries TRBV4-1 and TRBJ1-2; D is uncertain. Germline CDR1 MGHRA, CDR2 YSYEKL. Trimming cost V 1 base and J 8 bases, with 14 bases left between them. The length of the CDR3 is 14 residues.